The count of the clone carrying this T cell receptor (beta chain) is one. Its antigen is unidentified. This sample was included in a study of T cell clonotyping in hematopoietic cell transplantation. Study-wide results and caveats: Without cell sorting, CD4 versus CD8 contributions remain unresolved. Pathologically expanded recipient clonotypes increased progressively from day 30 to day 180 as diversity fell. Broader posttransplant TCR repertoire diversity was predicted by graft donor and pretransplant recipient Inverse Simpson Index values. Few recipient clonotypes overlapped donors; over 97% were de novo at given depth.

V dropped 9 bases and J dropped 5 bases, with 9 bases sitting between them. Germline loops: CDR1 PRHDT, CDR2 FYEKMQ (reference sequence). This CDR3 is 11 amino acids long. Produced via immunoSEQ multiplex PCR; TCRdb's table is partial and in-frame only. The sample contains roughly 15,000 clones, approximately 85% of which appear only once. The receptor comes from a woman in her forties in good health. Some clones in this sample may be carry-over from other donors' samples. Sample: peripheral blood mononuclear cells. The J gene is TRBJ2-3, the V gene TRBV13; weak D call: TRBD1 (5 bases). The CDR3 reads CASRGQDTQYF. DNA of the CDR3: TGTGCCAGTCGTGGACAAGATACGCAGTATTTT.